The clone carrying this TCR beta chain was counted at least ten times. The antigen is undetermined. Germline values: CDR1 SNHLY, CDR2 FYNNEI. This CDR3 region has 13 residues. V dropped 2 bases and J dropped 7 bases, with 12 bases sitting between them. This sample is drawn from a study of human T cells and chemical hapten exposure. Overall study findings and caveats: All donors were alopecia patients, so their immunity may differ from that of healthy people. There was a positive correlation between PT1 expanded TCR counts and patch test score.

The time point here: patch test 1, 2 weeks after DPC sensitization. Treatment reported: therapeutic diphenylcyclopropenone sensitization with weekly scalp DPC. Using its own MiXCR run on the RACE reads, TCRdb lists one record per CDR3 protein. The data show around 120,000 distinct CDR3 sequences, about 12% seen once. The material was whole blood, obtained in connection with sensitization to the hapten diphenylcyclopropenone (DPC). The TCR was taken from a woman aged 45-60 years with alopecia areata. Some clones in this sample may be carry-over from other donors' samples. The chain is built from TRBV2 and TRBJ2-7; tentative D call: TRBD2 (5 bases). Here the CDR3 DNA reads TGTGCCAGCAGTGAAACGCTAGCAGTTGAGCAGTACTTC. Protein product: CASSETLAVEQYF.